This T cell receptor beta chain was observed in a study of Ad26.COV2.S vaccination and SARS-CoV-2 variants. The protocol was immunoSEQ multiplex PCR, while the TCRdb copy is restricted to in-frame clones and leaves out a portion. The sample carries roughly 300,000 clones, about 88% recorded once. The length of the CDR3 is 16 residues. Trimming cost V 1 base and J 1 base; bases outside gene matches: 6. Germline V gene sequence: CDR1 SEHNR, CDR2 FQNEAQ (reference sequence). Treatment: roughly 19 received Ad26.COV2.S at low or high dose, single or two shots; about 5 received placebo; per-sample allocation not given. Vaccine and placebo recipients were sampled on day 63 after the first injection.

The receptor comes from a person between 18 and 60 years old who received the Ad26.COV2.S COVID-19 vaccine or a placebo. The sequenced sample was peripheral blood, obtained in a trial of Ad26.COV2.S vaccine versus placebo. The V and J genes are TRBV7-9 and TRBJ1-1; 7 bases fit TRBD1. The CDR3 loop is CASSLGRQGWNTEAFF. Here the CDR3 DNA reads TGTGCCAGCAGCTTAGGGAGACAGGGATGGAACACTGAAGCTTTCTTT.